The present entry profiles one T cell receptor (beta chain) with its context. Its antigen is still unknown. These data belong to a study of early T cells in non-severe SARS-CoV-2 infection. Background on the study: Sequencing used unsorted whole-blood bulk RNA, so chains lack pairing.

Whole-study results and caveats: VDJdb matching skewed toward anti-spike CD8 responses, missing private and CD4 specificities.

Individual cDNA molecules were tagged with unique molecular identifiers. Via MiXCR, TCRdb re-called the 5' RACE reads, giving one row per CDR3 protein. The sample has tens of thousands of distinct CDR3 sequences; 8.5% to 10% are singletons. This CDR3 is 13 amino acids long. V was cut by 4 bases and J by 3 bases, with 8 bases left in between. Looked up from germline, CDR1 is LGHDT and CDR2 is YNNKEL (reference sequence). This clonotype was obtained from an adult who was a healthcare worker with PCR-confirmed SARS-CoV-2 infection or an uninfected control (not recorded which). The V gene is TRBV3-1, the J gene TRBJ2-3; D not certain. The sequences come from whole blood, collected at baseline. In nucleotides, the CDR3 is TGTGCCAGCAGCCCGACTGAAACAGATACGCAGTATTTT. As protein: CASSPTETDTQYF.